Listed here are 29 T cell receptor beta chains from one sample, sequenced in a study of Graves' ophthalmopathy and Graves' hyperthyroidism. Transcripts of RNA were the source for amplifying TCR beta CDR3 regions. Amplification began with first-round RT-PCR using HTBI primers, then second-round multiplex PCR was performed. TCRdb re-called the multiplex PCR reads through MiXCR, storing one row per CDR3 protein. The table lists some 380,000 distinct CDR3 sequences, roughly 14% of them singletons, with 7% in the top ten. Sequencing was performed on peripheral blood. The receptors were sampled from a woman aged 18-29 years with stable Graves' hyperthyroidism.

This clonotype was counted once. Since no conserved phenylalanine or tryptophan closes the CDR3, a read error is the likely cause. The gene calls are TRBV7-8 and TRBJ2-7; TRBD2 is a possible D gene (6 bases). Germline V CDR1 and CDR2: SGHVS, FQNEAQ. The CDR3 is made up of 18 amino acids. Trimming took 2 bases from V and 3 from J, leaving 23 bases between them. The DNA of the CDR3 is TGTGCCAGCAGCTTATGGGGACTGGATACTGAAGTTTACTACGAGCAGTACTAC. Its translation: CASSLWGLDTEVYYEQYY.

This clonotype has at least ten counts. This chain links TRBV2 with TRBJ1-2, with a weak D call TRBD1 (6 bases). The CDR3 is 14 residues long. CDR1 is SNHLY, CDR2 FYNNEI, per germline. V was clipped by 7 bases and J by 5 bases, with 17 bases between them. The CDR3 spells CASTLRGLWYGYTF. The CDR3 region has the DNA TGTGCCAGCACCCTTCGGGGGCTTTGGTATGGCTACACCTTC.

This clonotype was recorded many times. V gene TRBV12-3 or TRBV12-4 combines with J gene TRBJ1-2, with D unresolved. The CDR3 has 15 residues. V lost 1 base and J 6 bases, leaving 15 bases between the germline ends. The CDR3 is CASSLEGRPGDGYTF. The CDR3 region has the DNA TGTGCCAGCAGTTTAGAGGGCAGGCCGGGAGATGGCTACACCTTC.

This clonotype was observed many times. The rearrangement uses TRBV11-2 and TRBJ2-7; 10 bases align to TRBD1. Looked up from germline, CDR1 is SGHAT and CDR2 is FQNNGV. The CDR3 is 14 amino acids. V trimming: 6 bases; J trimming: 6 bases; junction bases outside the gene matches: 8. The CDR3: CASRPRGTGAEQYF. CDR3 sequence (DNA): TGTGCCAGCAGACCCAGAGGGACAGGGGCCGAGCAGTACTTC. Drawing the rest from reference TRBV11-2 and TRBJ2-7, the complete variable domain is EAGVAQSPRYKIIEKRQSVAFWCNPISGHATLYWYQQILGQGPKLLIQFQNNGVVDDSQLPKDRFSAERLKGVDSTLKIQPAKLEDSAVYLCASRPRGTGAEQYFGPGTRLTVT.

This clonotype was found many times. The chain carries TRBV11-2 and TRBJ2-7, with TRBD2 as a possible D gene (7 bases). Germline CDR1 reads SGHAT; CDR2 reads FQNNGV. Trimming removed 5 bases from V and 7 bases from J, with 18 bases in between. This CDR3 has 14 residues. In DNA, the CDR3 is TGTGCCAGCAGCCCTAGGGGGGGCCTAGGGGAGCAGTACTTC. This encodes CASSPRGGLGEQYF.

This clonotype was seen repeatedly, ten times or more. This chain connects TRBV19 to TRBJ2-7; 10 bases map to TRBD1. The CDR3 has 17 residues. V was clipped by 5 bases and J by 2 bases; unmatched bases: 12. From germline, CDR1 is LNHDA and CDR2 SQIVND (reference sequence). CDR3 sequence: CASSLTIDRGHPYEQYF. As DNA, the CDR3 is TGTGCCAGTAGTCTTACCATCGACAGGGGGCACCCCTACGAGCAGTACTTC.

This clonotype was picked up many times. This chain uses TRBV7-8 with TRBJ2-7; D gene unclear. Germline CDR1 is SGHVS and CDR2 is FQNEAQ. V gave up 8 bases and J gave up 3 bases, with 20 bases separating them. The CDR3 has 15 amino acids. The CDR3 region is CASLPVPLSVYEQYF. The DNA for the CDR3 is TGTGCCAGCCTCCCGGTCCCGCTATCGGTCTACGAGCAGTACTTC.

In this sample, this clonotype turned up a few times. The rearrangement joins TRBV20-1 to TRBJ1-1; D is uncertain. The CDR3 totals 14 residues. The germline V gene encodes CDR1 DFQATT and CDR2 SNEGSKA (reference sequence). The V end was cut by 0 bases, the J end by 4 bases, with 12 bases between. CDR3 sequence reads: CSARDPLGITEAFF. The DNA for the CDR3 is TGCAGTGCTAGAGACCCTCTGGGGATCACTGAAGCTTTCTTT.

This clonotype occurred many times. V and J are TRBV19 and TRBJ1-1, with a weak D call TRBD1 (5 bases). CDR1 and CDR2 (germline): LNHDA, SQIVND (reference sequence). Trimming removed 4 bases from V and 5 bases from J, with 17 bases in between. The CDR3 length is 15 residues. The CDR3 reads CASSNITRARTEAFF. The CDR3 DNA reads as TGTGCCAGTAGTAATATCACCAGGGCGAGGACTGAAGCTTTCTTT.

This chain joins TRBV6-1 and TRBJ1-1; D is uncertain. There are 13 residues in the CDR3. V dropped 10 bases and J dropped 4 bases, with 16 bases sitting between them. In germline, CDR1 is MNHNS, CDR2 SASEGT. CDR3 region: CATNPVRGTEAFF. The DNA for the CDR3 is TGTGCCACCAACCCCGTGCGGGGCACTGAAGCTTTCTTT.

In its sample, this clonotype was seen many times. The chain joins TRBV29-1 to TRBJ1-2; D call uncertain. V was cut by 5 bases and J by 2 bases, with 15 bases left in between. CDR1 is SQVTM, CDR2 ANQGSEA, per germline. This CDR3 is built from 14 residues. CDR3 amino acids: CSVITVSSNYGYTF. The CDR3 DNA follows: TGCAGCGTTATCACAGTTTCCTCCAACTATGGCTACACCTTC.

Ten or more counts support this clonotype. V is TRBV20-1 and J is TRBJ2-7; perhaps TRBD1 as D (5 bases). CDR1 is DFQATT and CDR2 is SNEGSKA in the germline V gene (reference sequence). V lost 0 bases and J lost 4, with 16 bases in between. CDR3 length: 15 residues. The CDR3 region has the DNA TGCAGTGCTAGAGATAGCCTTAGGGGAAGGTACGAGCAGTACTTC. Protein sequence: CSARDSLRGRYEQYF.

This clonotype was picked up many times. The chain carries TRBV27 and TRBJ1-1; D is uncertain. Germline CDR1 reads MNHEY; CDR2 reads SMNVEV (reference sequence). The length of the CDR3 is 13 residues. DNA of the CDR3: TGTGCAGCTATAGACTGGGTAGGAACTGAAGCTTTCTTT. It translates to CAAIDWVGTEAFF.

This clonotype was recorded at least ten times. V and J are TRBV20-1 and TRBJ1-6; D is unresolved. V lost 1 base and J lost 7, with 14 bases in between. The CDR3 is 15 residues long. The germline gives CDR1 DFQATT, CDR2 SNEGSKA (reference sequence). The CDR3: CSARAPGVGNSPLHF. In nucleotides, the CDR3 is TGCAGTGCTAGAGCACCGGGTGTGGGCAATTCACCCCTCCACTTT.

This clonotype was recorded many times. The DNA of the CDR3 is TGTGCCAGCAGTTTTGACAGGCACAATCAGCCCCAGCATTTT. It encodes CASSFDRHNQPQHF. V usage is TRBV12-3 or TRBV12-4 and J usage is TRBJ1-5; tentatively, D is TRBD1 (6 bases). The V and J ends lost 3 bases and 3 bases respectively, with 9 bases between them. The CDR3 totals 14 residues.

There are a few counts of this clonotype. CDR3 protein: CSAQQGVTEAFF. The DNA of the CDR3 is TGCAGTGCCCAACAGGGGGTCACTGAAGCTTTCTTT. This chain joins TRBV20-1 and TRBJ1-1; 8 bases align to TRBD1. CDR1 and CDR2 (germline): DFQATT, SNEGSKA (reference sequence). The CDR3 extends over 12 amino acids. V lost 6 bases and J lost 4; bases outside the gene matches: 4.

This clonotype was seen many times. The chain combines TRBV11-2 with TRBJ1-2; 8 bases are shared with TRBD1. In germline, CDR1 is SGHAT, CDR2 FQNNGV. V was clipped by 5 bases and J by 1 base; unmatched bases: 6. The CDR3 has 15 amino acids. CDR3 in DNA: TGTGCCAGCAGCAGGACAGGGTGGGGTAACTATGGCTACACCTTC. Amino acids: CASSRTGWGNYGYTF. The full variable domain, rest sourced from reference TRBV11-2 and TRBJ1-2, is EAGVAQSPRYKIIEKRQSVAFWCNPISGHATLYWYQQILGQGPKLLIQFQNNGVVDDSQLPKDRFSAERLKGVDSTLKIQPAKLEDSAVYLCASSRTGWGNYGYTFGSGTRLTVV.

This clonotype was picked up many times. The chain links TRBV6-2 or TRBV6-3 to TRBJ2-7, with no clear D. The CDR3 is 16 residues long. Per germline, CDR1 MNHEY and CDR2 SVGEGT. The V end lost 3 bases, the J end lost 1 base, and 16 bases lay between the germline ends. For the CDR3, the DNA is TGTGCCAGCAGTTATTGTGAGATGACGCATTCCTACGAGCAGTACTTC. Protein product: CASSYCEMTHSYEQYF.

This clonotype was seen many times. This chain uses TRBV7-8 with TRBJ1-5, with D perhaps TRBD1 (5 bases). The germline V gene has CDR1 SGHVS and CDR2 FQNEAQ. With 5 bases removed from V and 0 bases from J, the gap between germline ends came to 14 bases. The CDR3 runs 16 residues. CDR3 DNA: TGTGCCAGCAGCCCGGGACGGACCATTAGCAATCAGCCCCAGCATTTT. Translation: CASSPGRTISNQPQHF.

The table lists this clonotype with many counts. This rearrangement joins TRBV5-1 to TRBJ2-7; 11 bases line up with TRBD2. Germline V gives CDR1 SGHRS, CDR2 YFSETQ. This CDR3 region has 15 residues. V dropped 2 bases and J dropped 5; count of bases not matched to a gene: 6. The CDR3 DNA reads as TGCGCCAGCAGCTTTAGCGGGGGGGAGTCGCACGAGCAGTACTTC. This sequence encodes CASSFSGGESHEQYF.

This clonotype has at least ten counts. V gene TRBV6-5 combines with J gene TRBJ2-2; D might be TRBD1 (6 bases). CDR1 and CDR2 (germline): MNHEY, SVGAGI. CDR3 length: 14 residues. The V end was cut by 2 bases, the J end by 5 bases, with 9 bases between. This chain's CDR3 is CASSYRGTTGELFF. Written as DNA, the CDR3 is TGTGCCAGCAGTTACAGGGGGACAACCGGGGAGCTGTTTTTT.

This clonotype appeared many times. The rearrangement links TRBV27 to TRBJ1-2; 11 bases are shared with TRBD1. The V segment lost 7 bases and the J segment 7 bases; nucleotides outside the gene matches: 8. Germline CDR1 and CDR2: MNHEY and SMNVEV (reference sequence). The CDR3 is 14 amino acids. This CDR3 reads CASTTDRGHSGYTF. The CDR3 DNA reads as TGTGCCAGCACAACGGACAGGGGGCATTCTGGCTACACCTTC.

Comment on this clonotype: A much larger clone differs by one base, so this may be a read error. The chain links TRBV6-2 or TRBV6-3 to TRBJ2-5; the D is unclear. The CDR3 is 14 residues long. The V gene's germline CDR1 is MNHEY and CDR2 SVGEGT. CDR3 protein: CASSHSSPRETKYF. The CDR3 coding sequence is TGTGCCAGCAGTCATTCGAGCCCGCGCGAGACCAAGTACTTC.

This clonotype was counted ten times or more. V is TRBV12-3 or TRBV12-4 and J is TRBJ1-1, with TRBD1 matching 10 bases. The CDR3 extends over 15 amino acids. V lost 5 bases to trimming and J lost 3 bases; unmatched junction nucleotides: 6. In DNA form, the CDR3 reads TGTGCCAGCAGTGACCCCGGGACAGGGGACACTGAAGCTTTCTTT. This sequence encodes CASSDPGTGDTEAFF.

This clonotype was picked up a small number of times. Here the CDR3 omits its conserved ending phenylalanine or tryptophan, so a read error is the likely source. The chain couples TRBV7-2 to TRBJ2-4; the D is unclear. The germline gives CDR1 SGHTA, CDR2 FQGNSA. V gave up 4 bases and J gave up 7 bases, with 11 bases separating them. The CDR3 length is 13 residues. CDR3: CASSSRRLNIQYL. The CDR3 nucleotides are TGTGCCAGCAGCTCCAGGAGATTGAACATTCAGTACCTC.

This chain uses TRBV25-1 with TRBJ1-1; 8 nucleotides align to TRBD1. Germline CDR1 and CDR2: MGHDK and SYGVNS. V lost 4 bases, J lost 1 base, and 8 bases stayed unmatched. The CDR3 length is 16 residues. The CDR3 loop reads CASSASGGEGNTEAFF. The CDR3 DNA reads TGTGCCAGCAGTGCCTCAGGGGGCGAAGGGAACACTGAAGCTTTCTTT.

This clonotype occurred many times. The chain couples TRBV5-1 to TRBJ2-2; no clear D. V was trimmed by 0 bases and J by 6 bases, leaving 6 bases between them. The CDR3 consists of 13 residues. Germline CDR1 and CDR2: SGHRS and YFSETQ. In DNA form, the CDR3 reads TGCGCCAGCAGCTTGGGTCCACCCGGGGAGCTGTTTTTT. This gives the protein CASSLGPPGELFF. Combining the CDR3 with reference TRBV5-1 and TRBJ2-2 gives the whole variable domain KAGVTQTPRYLIKTRGQQVTLSCSPISGHRSVSWYQQTPGQGLQFLFEYFSETQRNKGNFPGRFSGRQFSNSRSEMNVSTLELGDSALYLCASSLGPPGELFFGEGSRLTVL.

CDR3 sequence reads: CASSSPQVWTGDGYTF. The CDR3 DNA is TGTGCCAGCAGCTCACCACAAGTCTGGACTGGAGATGGCTACACCTTC. The V and J genes are TRBV5-4 and TRBJ1-2, with D unclear. The CDR3 is made up of 16 amino acids. V was trimmed by 3 bases and J by 6 bases, leaving 21 bases between them. The V gene's germline CDR1 is SGHNT and CDR2 YYREEE (reference sequence).

The chain uses TRBV6-1 and TRBJ1-1, with D tentatively TRBD1 (6 bases). Germline V gives CDR1 MNHNS, CDR2 SASEGT. V shed 2 bases and J shed 1 base, with 17 bases lying between them. There are 17 residues in the CDR3. DNA of the CDR3: TGTGCCAGCAGTGAATCTACTAGAACAGGGAAGAACACTGAAGCTTTCTTT. Its translation is CASSESTRTGKNTEAFF.